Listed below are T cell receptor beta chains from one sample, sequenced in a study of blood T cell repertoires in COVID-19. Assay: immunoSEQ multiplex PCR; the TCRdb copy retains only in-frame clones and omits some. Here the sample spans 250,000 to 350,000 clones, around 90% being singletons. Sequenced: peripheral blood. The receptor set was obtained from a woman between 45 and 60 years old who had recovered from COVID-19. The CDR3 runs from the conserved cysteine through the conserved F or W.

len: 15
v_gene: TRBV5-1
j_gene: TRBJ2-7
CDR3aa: CASSLVGGLSYEQYF

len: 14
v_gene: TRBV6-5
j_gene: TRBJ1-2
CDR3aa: CASSLDGTYYGYTF

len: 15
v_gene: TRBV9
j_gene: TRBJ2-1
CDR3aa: CASSRTDRGRNEQFF

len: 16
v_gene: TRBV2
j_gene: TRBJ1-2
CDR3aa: CASSDIGTGGGYGYTF

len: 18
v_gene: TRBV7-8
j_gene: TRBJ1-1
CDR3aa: CASSPRLWQGVLETEAFF

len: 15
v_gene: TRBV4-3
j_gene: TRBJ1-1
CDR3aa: CASSQEGGMGAEAFF

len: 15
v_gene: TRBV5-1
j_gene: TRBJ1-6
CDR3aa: CASSFRDSYDSPLHF

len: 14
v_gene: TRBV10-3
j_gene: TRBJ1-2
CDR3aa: CAIKGGGSNYGYTF

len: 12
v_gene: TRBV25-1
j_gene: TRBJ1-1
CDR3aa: CASASYGTEAFF

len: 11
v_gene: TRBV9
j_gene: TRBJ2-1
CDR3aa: CASSLGGEQFF

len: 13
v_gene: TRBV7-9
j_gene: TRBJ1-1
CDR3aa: CASRGQGYSEAFF

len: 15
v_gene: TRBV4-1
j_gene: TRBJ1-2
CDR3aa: CASSQAGGRNYGYTF

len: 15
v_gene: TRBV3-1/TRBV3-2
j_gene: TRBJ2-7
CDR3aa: CASSAGTSGFYEQYF

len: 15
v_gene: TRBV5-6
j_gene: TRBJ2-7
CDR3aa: CASSLTWTGRYEQYF

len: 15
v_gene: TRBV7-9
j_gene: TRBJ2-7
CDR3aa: CASSSYRGKNYEQYF

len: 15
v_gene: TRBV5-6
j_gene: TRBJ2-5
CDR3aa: CASSLAGRAQETQYF

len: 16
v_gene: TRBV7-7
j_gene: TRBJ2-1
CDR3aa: CASSPQGLAGYNEQFF

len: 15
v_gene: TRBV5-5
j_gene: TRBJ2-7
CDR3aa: CASSIGTGSSYEQYF

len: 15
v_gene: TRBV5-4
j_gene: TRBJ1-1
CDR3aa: CASSLEGQLSTEAFF

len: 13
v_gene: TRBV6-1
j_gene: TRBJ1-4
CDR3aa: CASSDRGNEKLFF

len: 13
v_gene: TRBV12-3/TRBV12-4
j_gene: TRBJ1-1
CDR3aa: CASSFGSGGEAFF

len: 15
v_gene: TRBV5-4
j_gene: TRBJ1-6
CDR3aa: CASSLGGQGNSPLHF

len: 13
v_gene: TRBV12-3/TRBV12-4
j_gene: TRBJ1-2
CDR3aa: CASSLQSRSGYTF

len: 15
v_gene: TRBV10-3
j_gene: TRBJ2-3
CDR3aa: CAISSPEGPKDTQYF

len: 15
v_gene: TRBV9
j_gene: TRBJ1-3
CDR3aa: CASSVGAASGNTIYF

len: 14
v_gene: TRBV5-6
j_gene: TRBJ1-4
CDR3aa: CASSARTGAEKLFF

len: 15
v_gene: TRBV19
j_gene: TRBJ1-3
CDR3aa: CASRGTGLSGNTIYF

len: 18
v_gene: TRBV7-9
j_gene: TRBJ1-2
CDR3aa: CASSSSRRTGGLYYGYTF